A selection of T cell receptor beta chains follows, all from one sample in a study of T cell responses to AZD1222 COVID-19 vaccine. TCRdb's copy holds only in-frame clones and misses some; the assay was immunoSEQ multiplex PCR. The sample holds about 130,000 clones, about 93% seen once. Sample: peripheral blood, taken on day 0 of AZD1222 vaccination. The receptors originated from an adult in good health. Each CDR3 is given with its conserved first and last residue. D genes are given only for firm matches. Clone size is given for some rows only: seen once, a few or many times, or a class if the clone is expanded.

length: 10; V: TRBV30; size: -; D: -; J: TRBJ1-5; CDR3: CAPPHQPQHF; DNA: TGTGCCCCCCCCCATCAGCCCCAGCATTTT
length: 14; V: TRBV10-3; size: -; D: -; J: TRBJ2-3; CDR3: CAISEEGGMDTQYF; DNA: TGTGCCATCAGTGAGGAAGGGGGGATGGATACGCAGTATTTT
length: 13; V: TRBV19; size: -; D: TRBD1; J: TRBJ2-7; CDR3: CASSPRTGYEQYF; DNA: TGTGCCAGTAGTCCACGGACAGGCTACGAGCAGTACTTC
length: 13; V: TRBV29-1; size: -; D: -; J: TRBJ1-4; CDR3: CSVVTGSGEKLFF; DNA: TGCAGCGTGGTGACAGGAAGCGGTGAAAAACTGTTTTTT
length: 13; V: TRBV12-3/TRBV12-4; size: -; D: -; J: TRBJ1-1; CDR3: CASRLQGQTQAFF; DNA: TGTGCCAGCAGACTGCAGGGCCAGACGCAGGCTTTCTTT
length: 14; V: TRBV5-4; size: -; D: -; J: TRBJ1-1; CDR3: CASSLDRVNTEAFF; DNA: TGTGCCAGCAGCTTGGACAGGGTGAACACTGAAGCTTTCTTT
length: 13; V: TRBV6-5; size: -; D: -; J: TRBJ1-3; CDR3: CASKTNSGNTIYF; DNA: TGTGCCAGCAAGACAAACTCTGGAAACACCATATATTTT
length: 15; V: TRBV7-2; size: -; D: TRBD1; J: TRBJ1-6; CDR3: CASSQGQGGNSPLHF; DNA: TGTGCCAGCAGCCAGGGACAGGGAGGGAATTCACCCCTCCACTTT
length: 14; V: TRBV5-1; size: once; D: TRBD1; J: TRBJ1-2; CDR3: CASSPGTGGYGYTF; DNA: TGCGCCAGCAGCCCCGGGACAGGGGGCTATGGCTACACCTTC
length: 11; V: TRBV12-3/TRBV12-4; size: -; D: -; J: TRBJ2-1; CDR3: CASSLHNEQFF; DNA: TGTGCCAGCAGTCTCCACAATGAGCAGTTCTTC
length: 15; V: TRBV11-2; size: once; D: -; J: TRBJ1-2; CDR3: CASSLGRGANHGYTF; DNA: TGTGCCAGCAGCTTAGGAAGGGGGGCGAATCATGGCTACACCTTC
length: 15; V: TRBV7-9; size: -; D: -; J: TRBJ2-5; CDR3: CASSDFQRGQETQYF; DNA: TGTGCCAGCAGTGACTTCCAACGGGGTCAAGAGACCCAGTACTTC
length: 14; V: TRBV18; size: -; D: TRBD1; J: TRBJ1-1; CDR3: CASSPDRGSTEAFF; DNA: TGTGCCAGCTCACCCGACAGGGGCTCCACTGAAGCTTTCTTT
length: 13; V: TRBV6-5; size: -; D: TRBD1; J: TRBJ1-2; CDR3: CASTMTGGYGYTF; DNA: TGTGCCAGCACCATGACAGGGGGCTATGGCTACACCTTC
length: 11; V: TRBV15; size: -; D: -; J: TRBJ2-1; CDR3: CATSRVREQFF; DNA: TGTGCCACCAGCAGGGTTCGAGAGCAGTTCTTC
length: 18; V: TRBV3-1/TRBV3-2; size: -; D: -; J: TRBJ1-2; CDR3: CASRGFGAYGAANYGYTF; DNA: TGTGCCAGCAGGGGCTTCGGAGCCTACGGGGCGGCTAACTATGGCTACACCTTC
length: 16; V: TRBV10-3; size: -; D: TRBD2; J: TRBJ2-2; CDR3: CAISETSGSNTGELFF; DNA: TGTGCCATCAGTGAGACTAGCGGGTCTAACACCGGGGAGCTGTTTTTT
length: 13; V: TRBV28; size: -; D: -; J: TRBJ1-2; CDR3: CASSTRINYGYTF; DNA: TGTGCCAGCAGTACGAGAATTAACTATGGCTACACCTTC
length: 16; V: TRBV4-1; size: -; D: TRBD2; J: TRBJ2-3; CDR3: CASSQEPGLQTDTQYF; DNA: TGCGCCAGCAGCCAAGAGCCGGGACTACAAACAGATACGCAGTATTTT
length: 11; V: TRBV4-1; size: -; D: -; J: TRBJ2-5; CDR3: CASSRGETQYF; DNA: TGCGCCAGCAGCCGTGGAGAGACCCAGTACTTC
length: 17; V: TRBV9; size: -; D: -; J: TRBJ2-6; CDR3: CASSVETGDSGANVLTF; DNA: TGTGCCAGCAGCGTAGAGACAGGTGACTCTGGGGCCAACGTCCTGACTTTC
length: 14; V: TRBV6-5; size: -; D: TRBD1; J: TRBJ1-2; CDR3: CASRAQGWVYGYTF; DNA: TGTGCCAGCAGAGCACAGGGGTGGGTCTATGGCTACACCTTC
length: 16; V: TRBV30; size: -; D: -; J: TRBJ1-3; CDR3: CAWSVQLRVSGNTIYF; DNA: TGTGCCTGGAGTGTACAACTACGGGTCTCTGGAAACACCATATATTTT
length: 14; V: TRBV6-5; size: -; D: TRBD1; J: TRBJ2-7; CDR3: CASSYSTGGDEQYF; DNA: TGTGCCAGCAGTTACTCGACAGGGGGCGACGAGCAGTACTTC
length: 11; V: TRBV29-1; size: -; D: -; J: TRBJ1-1; CDR3: CSVAGDTEAFF; DNA: TGCAGCGTTGCTGGGGACACTGAAGCTTTCTTT
length: 12; V: TRBV29-1; size: -; D: TRBD1; J: TRBJ2-7; CDR3: CSGRTGGAEQYF; DNA: TGCAGCGGGCGGACAGGGGGCGCCGAGCAGTACTTC
length: 15; V: TRBV19; size: -; D: -; J: TRBJ1-5; CDR3: CASTISGRPDQPQHF; DNA: TGTGCCAGTACCATTTCGGGGCGCCCTGACCAGCCCCAGCATTTT
length: 15; V: TRBV5-1; size: once; D: -; J: TRBJ1-2; CDR3: CASSLGQGGSYGYTF; DNA: TGCGCCAGCAGCTTGGGGCAGGGAGGTAGTTATGGCTACACCTTC
length: 13; V: TRBV18; size: once; D: -; J: TRBJ2-3; CDR3: CASSSTGGNTQYF; DNA: TGTGCCAGCTCATCTACCGGGGGAAATACGCAGTATTTT
length: 15; V: TRBV9; size: -; D: -; J: TRBJ2-7; CDR3: CASSEAPGTSYEQYF; DNA: TGTGCCAGCAGCGAGGCACCCGGGACTTCCTACGAGCAGTACTTC
length: 17; V: TRBV6-2/TRBV6-3; size: once; D: -; J: TRBJ1-5; CDR3: CASSYSGHQPSNQPQHF; DNA: TGTGCCAGCAGTTACTCGGGACACCAACCATCCAATCAGCCCCAGCATTTT
length: 14; V: TRBV4-2; size: -; D: -; J: TRBJ1-2; CDR3: CASSQAGQTYGYTF; DNA: TGTGCCAGCAGCCAAGCAGGACAGACTTATGGCTACACCTTC
length: 16; V: TRBV5-6; size: -; D: -; J: TRBJ2-3; CDR3: CASSSTGNDYLGTQYF; DNA: TGTGCCAGCAGCTCTACAGGGAACGATTATCTTGGTACGCAGTATTTT
length: 15; V: TRBV18; size: -; D: -; J: TRBJ1-1; CDR3: CASSHPTERNTEAFF; DNA: TGTGCCAGCTCACACCCGACAGAAAGGAACACTGAAGCTTTCTTT
length: 15; V: TRBV18; size: -; D: TRBD2; J: TRBJ2-1; CDR3: CASSQGLAGDNEQFF; DNA: TGTGCCAGCTCACAGGGACTAGCGGGAGACAATGAGCAGTTCTTC
length: 17; V: TRBV4-1; size: -; D: -; J: TRBJ1-1; CDR3: CASSHTLGGRSSTEAFF; DNA: TGCGCCAGCAGCCATACCCTGGGGGGTAGAAGTAGCACTGAAGCTTTCTTT
length: 17; V: TRBV10-1; size: once; D: TRBD1; J: TRBJ1-5; CDR3: CASSESGDRTGNQPQHF; DNA: TGCGCCAGCAGTGAGTCGGGGGACAGGACAGGGAATCAGCCCCAGCATTTT
length: 15; V: TRBV18; size: -; D: TRBD1; J: TRBJ2-3; CDR3: CASSPGTAYTDTQYF; DNA: TGTGCCAGCTCGCCAGGGACAGCCTACACAGATACGCAGTATTTT
length: 15; V: TRBV12-5; size: -; D: -; J: TRBJ2-5; CDR3: CASGLVRGVPETQYF; DNA: TGTGCTAGTGGTTTGGTACGGGGAGTACCGGAGACCCAGTACTTC
length: 13; V: TRBV9; size: -; D: -; J: TRBJ1-1; CDR3: CASSVRDNTEAFF; DNA: TGTGCCAGCAGCGTCAGGGACAACACTGAAGCTTTCTTT
length: 13; V: TRBV10-3; size: -; D: TRBD1; J: TRBJ2-2; CDR3: CASKTGRTGELFF; DNA: TGTGCCTCCAAGACAGGGCGAACCGGGGAGCTGTTTTTT
length: 15; V: TRBV4-1; size: -; D: TRBD2; J: TRBJ2-5; CDR3: CASSQVAASGGTQYF; DNA: TGCGCCAGCAGCCAAGTGGCGGCTAGCGGGGGGACCCAGTACTTC
length: 12; V: TRBV7-9; size: -; D: -; J: TRBJ1-2; CDR3: CASSLVGGGYTF; DNA: TGTGCCAGCAGCCTAGTCGGGGGAGGCTACACCTTC
length: 11; V: TRBV7-9; size: -; D: -; J: TRBJ1-4; CDR3: CASSPVEKLFF; DNA: TGTGCCAGCAGCCCGGTTGAAAAACTGTTTTTT
length: 16; V: TRBV7-9; size: -; D: -; J: TRBJ2-5; CDR3: CASSFWETAPVETQYF; DNA: TGTGCCAGCAGCTTCTGGGAGACGGCGCCGGTAGAGACCCAGTACTTC
length: 12; V: TRBV4-1; size: -; D: -; J: TRBJ1-4; CDR3: CASSQSREKLFF; DNA: TGCGCCAGCAGCCAGAGCAGGGAAAAACTGTTTTTT
length: 16; V: TRBV27; size: -; D: -; J: TRBJ2-3; CDR3: CASSLRKSGFRDTQYF; DNA: TGTGCCAGCAGTTTAAGGAAGAGCGGGTTTAGGGATACGCAGTATTTT
length: 13; V: TRBV7-9; size: once; D: -; J: TRBJ2-7; CDR3: CASSPGEVWEQYF; DNA: TGTGCCAGCAGCCCCGGGGAGGTCTGGGAGCAGTACTTC
length: 13; V: TRBV27; size: -; D: -; J: TRBJ1-1; CDR3: CASSLWADNEAFF; DNA: TGTGCCAGCAGTTTATGGGCAGACAACGAAGCTTTCTTT
length: 12; V: TRBV19; size: -; D: -; J: TRBJ2-7; CDR3: CASSIDGREQYF; DNA: TGTGCCAGTAGTATAGATGGGAGGGAGCAGTACTTC
length: 12; V: TRBV12-3/TRBV12-4; size: -; D: -; J: TRBJ2-2; CDR3: CASDSSRGELFF; DNA: TGTGCCAGCGACTCCTCCAGGGGGGAGCTGTTTTTT
length: 16; V: TRBV10-3; size: -; D: -; J: TRBJ2-7; CDR3: CAISGKNGRGTYEQYF; DNA: TGTGCCATCAGTGGTAAGAATGGCAGGGGAACCTACGAGCAGTACTTC
length: 16; V: TRBV5-6; size: once; D: TRBD2; J: TRBJ2-1; CDR3: CASSLELAGFYNEQFF; DNA: TGTGCCAGCAGCTTGGAGCTAGCGGGGTTCTACAATGAGCAGTTCTTC
length: 12; V: TRBV6-1; size: few; D: -; J: TRBJ2-5; CDR3: CASSESQETQYF; DNA: TGTGCCAGCAGTGAATCCCAAGAGACCCAGTACTTC
length: 13; V: TRBV12-3/TRBV12-4; size: -; D: -; J: TRBJ1-2; CDR3: CASSPRVGYGYTF; DNA: TGTGCCAGCAGCCCTAGGGTAGGCTATGGCTACACCTTC
length: 14; V: TRBV7-8; size: once; D: -; J: TRBJ2-3; CDR3: CASSRDRYTDTQYF; DNA: TGTGCCAGCAGCCGCGACAGGTACACAGATACGCAGTATTTT
length: 16; V: TRBV6-5; size: -; D: -; J: TRBJ2-2; CDR3: CASSSWDFRLTGELFF; DNA: TGTGCCAGCAGTTCCTGGGACTTCCGCCTCACCGGGGAGCTGTTTTTT